Listed below are T cell receptor beta chains from one sample, sequenced in a study of PD-1 blockade in classical Hodgkin lymphoma. Data came from immunoSEQ multiplex PCR; TCRdb stores just in-frame clones and leaves some out. Among approximately 13,000 clones listed, 88% were seen once. The input for sequencing was CD4+ T cells from blood, taken before the fourth cycle of nivolumab. The receptor source for this set is a human donor with classical Hodgkin lymphoma. The CDR3 runs from the conserved cysteine through the conserved F or W.

v_call | cdr3_aa
TRBV2 | CASAGQSNQPQHF
TRBV19 | CASSALRDSGSHEQFF
TRBV27 | CASSLALAGGSLTDTQYF
TRBV7-9 | CASSPSSVALQPQHF
TRBV27 | CASSVLGGSLSTPDTQYF
TRBV10-2 | CASRNRGGIEQYF
TRBV4-1 | CASSQRDTNEKLFF
TRBV28 | CAIGRDRVSGYTF
TRBV28 | CASSPPRDRPVSF
TRBV28 | CASSLRGLQGYDGYTF
TRBV5-1 | CASSLEGEGAQYF
TRBV10-1 | CASRGGRVTHNEQFF
TRBV5-6 | CASSFGTDTDTQYF
TRBV2 | CASRTLAGGLNRVADTQYF
TRBV28 | CASSFWDRGAFRPQHF
TRBV21-1 | CASSKVHLGISYEQYF
TRBV5-4 | CASSAQGAEWVYTGELFF
TRBV2 | CASIRLGGLSTEAFF
TRBV5-1 | CASSSTSGSYNEQFF
TRBV5-6 | CASSLRRRATGELFF
TRBV28 | CASSSGTTYGYTF
TRBV18 | CASSPETTGNTIYF